The clone carrying this T cell receptor beta chain occurred once. The sample is drawn from a study of blood T cell repertoires in COVID-19. Study in general: The origin of the acute and convalescent COVID-19 samples was the United States, Italy and Spain. From T cells, B-cell-depleted T cells, or PBMCs came the material, which was cDNA or gDNA.

Seattle patients were enrolled while actively infected and followed longitudinally. The CDR3 sequence is 14 residues long. From germline, CDR1 is LNHNV and CDR2 YYDKDF (reference sequence). V was trimmed by 3 bases and J by 5 bases, leaving 11 bases between them. Authors' data handling: Reference gene primer amplification yielded estimated nucleated cell counts. Sequenced by immunoSEQ multiplex PCR; TCRdb stores in-frame clones only, minus some. The V and J calls and clone size are taken from that table; D and trimming were inferred from the DNA. The repertoire consists of roughly 150,000 clones, with 80% to 90% occurring once and the leading ten covering approximately 5.4%.

The chain combines TRBV15 with TRBJ2-1; possibly TRBD2 for D (6 bases). This TCR derives from a woman aged 45-60 years with COVID-19, enrolled during active disease. The sample comprised peripheral blood. As DNA, the CDR3 is TGTGCCACCAGCAGGCGCGGGGAGGACAATGAGCAGTTCTTC. Translated, it gives CATSRRGEDNEQFF.